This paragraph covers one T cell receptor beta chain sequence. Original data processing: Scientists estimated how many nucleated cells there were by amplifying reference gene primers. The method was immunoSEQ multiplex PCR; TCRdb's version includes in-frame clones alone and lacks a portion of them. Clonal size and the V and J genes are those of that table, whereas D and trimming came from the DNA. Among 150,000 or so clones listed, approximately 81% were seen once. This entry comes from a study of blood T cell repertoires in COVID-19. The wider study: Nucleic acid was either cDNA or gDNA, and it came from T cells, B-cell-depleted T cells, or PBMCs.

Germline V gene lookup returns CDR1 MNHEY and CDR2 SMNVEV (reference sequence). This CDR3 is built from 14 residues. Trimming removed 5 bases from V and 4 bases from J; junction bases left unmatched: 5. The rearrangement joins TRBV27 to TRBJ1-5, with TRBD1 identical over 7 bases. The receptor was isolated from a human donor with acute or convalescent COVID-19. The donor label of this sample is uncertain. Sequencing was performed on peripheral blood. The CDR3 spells CASSPTGWNQPQHF. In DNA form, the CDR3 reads TGTGCCAGCAGTCCGACAGGGTGGAATCAGCCCCAGCATTTT.